One sample yielded the 11 T cell receptor beta chains listed below, sequenced in a study of control samples from healthy donors and cancer patients. Using immunoSEQ multiplex PCR, the repertoire was profiled, and TCRdb retains in-frame clones only, with some absent. This sample has 200,000 to 250,000 clones, with around 94% found just once. Sample: blood. The receptors were sampled from a man aged 50-59 years in good health.

Here the CDR3 reads CASSLVGAVRGEKLFF. The CDR3 DNA follows: TGCGCCAGCAGCTTGGTAGGGGCAGTTAGGGGTGAAAAACTGTTTTTT. The genes are TRBV5-1 and TRBJ1-4; weak D call: TRBD1 (5 bases). The germline V and J ends were trimmed by 0 bases and 7 bases, with 16 bases remaining between them. The germline V gene has CDR1 SGHRS and CDR2 YFSETQ. The CDR3 consists of 16 residues. The whole variable domain, filled in from reference TRBV5-1 and TRBJ1-4, reads KAGVTQTPRYLIKTRGQQVTLSCSPISGHRSVSWYQQTPGQGLQFLFEYFSETQRNKGNFPGRFSGRQFSNSRSEMNVSTLELGDSALYLCASSLVGAVRGEKLFFGSGTQLSVL.

The rearrangement links TRBV13 to TRBJ2-7, with 8 bases that match TRBD1. Germline-derived CDR1 and CDR2 are PRHDT and FYEKMQ (reference sequence). V dropped 3 bases and J dropped 1; count of bases not matched to a gene: 14. This CDR3 has 18 residues. The CDR3 reads CASSFFSSPGQESYEQYF. The CDR3 coding sequence is TGTGCCAGCAGCTTTTTCTCCTCACCGGGACAGGAGTCCTACGAGCAGTACTTC.

CDR3 sequence (DNA): TGTGCCAGCAGCGTCGACAGGGGGGACACCGGGGAGCTGTTTTTT. Translating it yields CASSVDRGDTGELFF. The chain is built from TRBV9 and TRBJ2-2; TRBD1 agrees at 9 bases. The CDR3 sequence is 15 residues long. Looked up from germline, CDR1 is SGDLS and CDR2 is YYNGEE. Trimming at V came to 2 bases and at J to 3 bases, leaving 2 bases not matched to a gene.

The chain uses TRBV7-2 and TRBJ2-3, with D perhaps TRBD2 (6 bases). The germline V gene has CDR1 SGHTA and CDR2 FQGNSA. Trimming removed 5 bases at V and 0 bases at J, with 15 bases between. The CDR3 is 16 amino acids. CDR3 nucleotide sequence: TGTGCCAGCAGCCACGGAAGACTAGAGAGCACAGATACGCAGTATTTT. This codes for CASSHGRLESTDTQYF.

In its sample, this clone was seen once. The rearrangement links TRBV6-5 to TRBJ2-2; D possibly uses TRBD1 or TRBD2 (5 bases each). The V end was cut by 7 bases, the J end by 6 bases, with 9 bases between. The CDR3 totals 12 residues. Germline values: CDR1 MNHEY, CDR2 SVGAGI. The CDR3 is CASTRGPGELFF. Written as DNA, the CDR3 is TGTGCCAGCACTCGGGGCCCCGGGGAGCTGTTTTTT.

The chain has TRBV7-8 and TRBJ2-1; 10 bases agree with TRBD2. CDR3 length equals 17 residues. The V segment lost 7 bases and the J segment 6 bases; nucleotides outside the gene matches: 15. Germline V gene data show CDR1 as SGHVS and CDR2 as FQNEAQ. In DNA, the CDR3 is TGTGCCAGCAACTTTATAACCGGGACTAGCGTGAGCAATGAGCAGTTCTTC. Encoded protein: CASNFITGTSVSNEQFF.

The CDR3 region is CASIMGTGSPLHF. CDR3 DNA sequence: TGTGCCAGCATAATGGGGACCGGGTCACCCCTCCACTTT. The V gene is TRBV6-6, the J gene TRBJ1-6; TRBD1 might be the D (5 bases). This CDR3 is built from 13 residues. CDR1 MNHNY and CDR2 SVGAGI come from the germline V gene (reference sequence). Trimming pared 7 bases from V and 10 bases from J, leaving 14 bases between.

This CDR3 reads CASSLEGGSYEQYV. CDR3 bases: TGTGCCAGCAGCTTGGAAGGCGGATCCTACGAGCAGTACGTC. The chain has TRBV5-4 and TRBJ2-7; D is ambiguous. There are 14 residues in the CDR3. V lost 0 bases and J lost 1, with 8 bases in between. CDR1 is SGHNT and CDR2 is YYREEE in the germline V gene (reference sequence).

The CDR3 here is CASSSDRGGTMAGELFF. CDR3 in DNA: TGCGCCAGCAGCTCGGACAGGGGTGGGACTATGGCCGGGGAGCTGTTTTTT. The V call is TRBV5-1, the J call TRBJ2-2, with 9 bases that match TRBD1. The CDR3 is 17 residues long. The ends lost 3 bases at V and 6 bases at J; junction bases unmatched: 12. Germline loops: CDR1 SGHRS, CDR2 YFSETQ.

The CDR3 region has the DNA TGCGCCAGCAGCTTGGGGTCTGGGGGCGGCTACACCTTC. Encoded protein: CASSLGSGGGYTF. The chain links TRBV5-1 to TRBJ1-2; perhaps TRBD1 as D (6 bases). The germline gives CDR1 SGHRS, CDR2 YFSETQ. This CDR3 has 13 residues. V gave up 0 bases and J gave up 8 bases, with 11 bases separating them.

V usage is TRBV4-1 and J usage is TRBJ2-5; 9 bases are a match to TRBD1. CDR3 length: 18 residues. CDR1 is MGHRA and CDR2 is YSYEKL in the germline V gene. V shed 1 base, J shed 1 base, and the junction held 10 bases outside the gene matches. CDR3 sequence (DNA): TGCGCCAGCAGCCAAGGGGGTCTAGGGACAGGGACCCAAGAGACCCAGTACTTC. Translating gives CASSQGGLGTGTQETQYF.